This T cell receptor (beta chain) originates from a study of T cell repertoires in cytomegalovirus infection. Each CDR3 protein gets one entry after TCRdb re-called the reads with MiXCR. The table has fewer than 250,000 distinct CDR3 sequences, approximately 13% seen once; the top ten hold approximately 1.6%. General study points: Using cumulative public TCR beta family frequency, the authors identified those who carried CMV together with the relevant HLA.

This clonotype was seen repeatedly, ten times or more. The antigen is unknown. Germline assignment: CDR1 SQVTM and CDR2 ANQGSEA. The CDR3 totals 15 residues. Trimming at V came to 4 bases and at J to 7 bases, leaving 8 bases not matched to a gene. The source is a human donor in good health (CMV status not recorded). Some clones in this sample may be carry-over from other donors' samples. The rearrangement links TRBV29-1 to TRBJ2-2, with 11 bases aligning to TRBD2. The material sequenced was PBMCs. CDR3 nucleotides: TGCAGCGTTGGCCTAGCGGGGGGCGGGAGCGGGGAGCTGTTTTTT. Its protein product is CSVGLAGGGSGELFF.